The 26 T cell receptor beta chains below were found in one sample sequenced in a study of cytomegalovirus exposure and HLA in healthy donors. 13 Jbeta primers and 60 Vbeta primers were used for the PCR. TCRdb's table, derived via immunoSEQ multiplex PCR, lists solely in-frame clones and lacks some. The table includes around 130,000 clones, roughly two thirds detected once. Sequenced material: PBMCs. These receptors were taken from a young man in good health and CMV-seropositive.

The chain has TRBV6-4 and TRBJ2-3, with TRBD2 matching over 9 bases. The V gene's germline CDR1 is MRHNA and CDR2 SNTAGT. The length of the CDR3 is 15 residues. J lost 0 bases, V lost 5 bases, and 3 bases had no gene match. CDR3 sequence reads: CASSFTSGSTDTQYF. CDR3 nucleotide sequence: TGTGCCAGCAGTTTCACTAGCGGGAGCACAGATACGCAGTATTTT.

This CDR3 is CSVKTGSDYEQYF. The CDR3 DNA follows: TGCAGCGTCAAGACAGGGAGTGACTACGAGCAGTACTTC. V gene TRBV29-1 combines with J gene TRBJ2-7; the match to TRBD1 covers 7 bases. This CDR3 is 13 amino acids long. Trimming removed 6 bases from V and 3 bases from J; junction bases left unmatched: 8. Germline values: CDR1 SQVTM, CDR2 ANQGSEA.

This rearrangement joins TRBV10-3 to TRBJ1-2, with TRBD1 identical over 9 bases. CDR1 is ENHRY and CDR2 is SYGVKD in the germline V gene. CDR3 length equals 13 residues. J gave up 7 bases and V 7 bases, and 7 bases lay outside the gene matches. CDR3 region: CAITTGGEGGYTF. The CDR3 DNA sequence: TGTGCCATCACCACAGGGGGCGAGGGTGGCTACACCTTC.

V usage is TRBV4-1 and J usage is TRBJ2-5; 9 positions match TRBD2. V trimming: 3 bases; J trimming: 2 bases; junction bases outside the gene matches: 7. Germline CDR1 is MGHRA and CDR2 is YSYEKL. The CDR3 sequence is 16 residues long. CDR3 in amino acids: CASSHLSGRTQETQYF. CDR3 nucleotides: TGCGCCAGCAGCCACCTTAGCGGGAGAACACAAGAGACCCAGTACTTC.

This sequence joins TRBV29-1 and TRBJ2-1, with TRBD2 matching over 8 bases. Germline CDR1 and CDR2: SQVTM and ANQGSEA. Trimming took 3 bases from V and 4 from J; bases not matched to a gene: 8. There are 15 residues in the CDR3. CDR3 residues: CSVEGSGMVYNEQFF. CDR3 bases: TGCAGCGTTGAGGGTAGCGGGATGGTGTACAATGAGCAGTTCTTC.

The V gene is TRBV4-1, the J gene TRBJ2-3, with TRBD2 matching 8 bases. The CDR3 is 15 residues long. Trimming cost V 2 bases and J 8 bases; bases outside gene matches: 9. Per the germline V gene, CDR1 is MGHRA and CDR2 is YSYEKL. The CDR3 loop is CASSQPGARGGTQYF. The CDR3 nucleotides are TGCGCCAGCAGCCAACCTGGGGCCCGGGGGGGTACGCAGTATTTT.

This clone was seen a few times. The DNA of the CDR3 is TGTGCCAGCTCACCAGGGATTTGGGGAAGCGGCTCTGGAAACACCATATATTTT. As protein: CASSPGIWGSGSGNTIYF. The V call is TRBV18, the J call TRBJ1-3; D gene ambiguous. From germline, CDR1 is KGHSH and CDR2 LQKENI. V gave up 2 bases and J gave up 0 bases, with 17 bases separating them. The CDR3 runs to 18 residues.

V usage is TRBV7-9 and J usage is TRBJ1-3; perhaps TRBD1 as D (6 bases). V was clipped by 2 bases and J by 0 bases, with 14 bases between them. Germline V gene data show CDR1 as SEHNR and CDR2 as FQNEAQ (reference sequence). The CDR3 runs 17 residues. The chain's CDR3 is CASSLSVGTRSGNTIYF. The CDR3 coding sequence is TGTGCCAGCAGCTTATCCGTAGGGACACGCTCTGGAAACACCATATATTTT.

This clone was recorded a few times. The CDR3 region is CASSAVAAGSYNEQFF. The CDR3 coding sequence is TGTGCCAGCAGCGCGGTAGCGGCTGGCTCCTACAATGAGCAGTTCTTC. This chain uses TRBV7-3 with TRBJ2-1; D might be TRBD2 (6 bases). The CDR3 length is 16 residues. The V gene lost 5 bases and the J gene lost 0 bases, with 14 bases spanning the gap. Germline V gene data show CDR1 as SGHTA and CDR2 as FQGTGA.

The chain couples TRBV11-2 to TRBJ2-5; possibly TRBD2 for D (5 bases). Trimming removed 1 base at V and 8 bases at J, with 11 bases between. This CDR3 is built from 13 residues. Looked up from germline, CDR1 is SGHAT and CDR2 is FQNNGV. The DNA of the CDR3 is TGTGCCAGCAGCTTAGCCCGCCCGGGAACCCAGTACTTC. This sequence encodes CASSLARPGTQYF.

The chain employs TRBV27 and TRBJ1-2; 8 bases are a match to TRBD1. There are 13 residues in the CDR3. The J segment lost 8 bases and the V segment lost 5 bases, leaving 7 bases of the junction unmatched. CDR1 and CDR2 from the germline V gene are MNHEY and SMNVEV (reference sequence). CDR3 sequence (DNA): TGTGCCAGCAGTCACCGGGACAGGTTCGGCTACACCTTC. It translates to CASSHRDRFGYTF.

This clone has just a few counts. This chain links TRBV29-1 with TRBJ2-7; TRBD2 aligns across 8 bases. This CDR3 has 15 amino acids. Trimming cost V 4 bases and J 2 bases; bases outside gene matches: 10. The germline gives CDR1 SQVTM, CDR2 ANQGSEA. For the CDR3, the DNA is TGCAGCGTTGGGGGTTTTAGCGGGGCGACCTACGAGCAGTACTTC. Translating it yields CSVGGFSGATYEQYF.

This chain connects TRBV21-1 to TRBJ1-3; the table gives TRBD1 as D, unverified against the DNA. TRBV21-1 is a recognized pseudogene. This CDR3 region has 14 residues. This CDR3 reads CASSNQGSGNTIYF. The CDR3 DNA reads TGTGCCAGCAGCAACCAGGGCTCTGGAAACACCATATATTTT.

The chain couples TRBV7-3 to TRBJ2-7, with D maybe TRBD2 (5 bases). Germline V gene sequence: CDR1 SGHTA, CDR2 FQGTGA. Trimming cost V 1 base and J 1 base, with 11 bases left between them. This CDR3 is built from 15 residues. The CDR3 protein is CASSLKAGPSYEQYF. In DNA form, the CDR3 reads TGTGCCAGCAGCTTAAAGGCGGGTCCGTCCTACGAGCAGTACTTC.

The rearrangement joins TRBV28 to TRBJ1-2; TRBD1 might be the D (5 bases). Trimming pared 10 bases from V and 0 bases from J, leaving 15 bases between. There are 14 residues in the CDR3. Germline V CDR1 and CDR2: MDHEN, SYDVKM. DNA of the CDR3: TGTGCCATCCAGAACGGGGGGACTAACTATGGCTACACCTTC. Protein sequence: CAIQNGGTNYGYTF.

V and J are TRBV5-8 and TRBJ2-7, with 8 bases aligning to TRBD1. CDR3 length equals 13 residues. The trim removed 3 bases at V and 6 bases at J, leaving 5 bases unmatched. CDR1 is SGHTS and CDR2 is YDEGEE in the germline V gene. CDR3 amino acids: CASSWTGLTEQYF. CDR3 nucleotide sequence: TGTGCCAGCAGCTGGACAGGGTTGACCGAGCAGTACTTC. The full variable domain, with the rest looked up from reference TRBV5-8 and TRBJ2-7, is EAGVTQSPTHLIKTRGQQATLRCSPISGHTSVYWYQQALGLGLQFLLWYDEGEERNRGNFPPRFSGRQFPNYSSELNVNALELEDSALYLCASSWTGLTEQYFGPGTRLTVT.

This chain connects TRBV5-1 to TRBJ2-7; no clear D. The ends were cut back, 0 bases at V and 4 bases at J, with 8 bases in the middle. Germline CDR1 reads SGHRS; CDR2 reads YFSETQ. The CDR3 length is 13 residues. In DNA form, the CDR3 reads TGCGCCAGCAGCTTGGCCGGTGTATACGAGCAGTACTTC. Protein product: CASSLAGVYEQYF.

The chain combines TRBV9 with TRBJ2-5, with TRBD2 matching 8 bases. TRBJ2-7 explains the end of the DNA better; the J call may be wrong. The germline V gene has CDR1 SGDLS and CDR2 YYNGEE. This CDR3 contains 16 residues. The CDR3 sequence: CASSVAPTSGAYEQYF. The CDR3 DNA is TGTGCCAGCAGCGTAGCTCCCACTAGCGGCGCCTACGAGCAGTACTTC.

The V and J genes are TRBV2 and TRBJ2-7; the match to TRBD1 covers 9 bases. Germline-derived CDR1 and CDR2 are SNHLY and FYNNEI. This CDR3 is 15 amino acids long. J gave up 9 bases and V 6 bases, and 15 bases lay outside the gene matches. CDR3 DNA sequence: TGTGCCAGCAGCGTCGACACAGGGGGCGGAGCTGGGCAGTACTTC. Encoded protein: CASSVDTGGGAGQYF.

The chain carries TRBV4-1 and TRBJ2-7, with D possibly matching TRBD1 (6 bases). Trimming removed 1 base at V and 7 bases at J, with 14 bases between. The CDR3 totals 14 residues. From germline, CDR1 is MGHRA and CDR2 YSYEKL. The CDR3 sequence is CASSQVGQRPEQYF. The CDR3 DNA follows: TGCGCCAGCAGCCAAGTAGGACAGCGGCCTGAGCAGTACTTC.

The chain carries TRBV9 and TRBJ2-2, with D maybe TRBD1 (6 bases). The ends were cut back, 3 bases at V and 7 bases at J, with 13 bases in the middle. The germline V gene has CDR1 SGDLS and CDR2 YYNGEE. The CDR3 length is 14 residues. The CDR3 is CASSGIRGGGELFF. The CDR3 nucleotides read TGTGCCAGCAGCGGGATCAGGGGTGGCGGGGAGCTGTTTTTT. Variable domain in full (rest from reference TRBV9 and TRBJ2-2): DSGVTQTPKHLITATGQRVTLRCSPRSGDLSVYWYQQSLDQGLQFLIQYYNGEERAKGNILERFSAQQFPDLHSELNLSSLELGDSALYFCASSGIRGGGELFFGEGSRLTVL.

The chain links TRBV13 to TRBJ2-3; D perhaps matches TRBD2 (5 bases). Deletions cut 5 bases from V and 4 bases from J, with 13 bases between. The length of the CDR3 is 14 residues. Germline lookup yields CDR1 PRHDT and CDR2 FYEKMQ (reference sequence). The CDR3 reads CASSEGEAPDTQYF. The DNA for the CDR3 is TGTGCCAGCAGCGAGGGAGAGGCCCCAGATACGCAGTATTTT. Full variable domain (rest looked up from reference TRBV13 and TRBJ2-3): AAGVIQSPRHLIKEKRETATLKCYPIPRHDTVYWYQQGPGQDPQFLISFYEKMQSDKGSIPDRFSAQQFSDYHSELNMSSLELGDSALYFCASSEGEAPDTQYFGPGTRLTVL.

The chain combines TRBV7-2 with TRBJ1-1, with D maybe TRBD1 (5 bases). Trimming stripped 1 base from V and 11 bases from J, with 14 bases between. The CDR3 consists of 13 residues. The germline V gene has CDR1 SGHTA and CDR2 FQGNSA. CDR3 nucleotides: TGTGCCAGCAGCTTAGTGGCAGGGATGATGGCTTTCTTT. This translates into CASSLVAGMMAFF.

The V and J genes are TRBV13 and TRBJ2-1, with 8 nucleotides matching TRBD2. The CDR3 extends over 15 amino acids. Germline V CDR1 and CDR2: PRHDT, FYEKMQ (reference sequence). With V trimmed by 5 bases and J by 3 bases, 6 bases remained unmatched. CDR3 loop: CASSPGLDYYNEQFF. Here the CDR3 DNA reads TGTGCCAGCAGCCCGGGACTAGATTACTACAATGAGCAGTTCTTC.

The chain is built from TRBV7-8 and TRBJ1-1; no clear D gene. The CDR3 runs to 14 residues. Trimming cost V 5 bases and J 4 bases, with 14 bases left between them. Germline assignment: CDR1 SGHVS and CDR2 FQNEAQ. The chain's CDR3 is CASSVESTATEAFF. The CDR3 DNA reads as TGTGCCAGCAGCGTTGAGAGTACCGCCACTGAAGCTTTCTTT.

The genes are TRBV7-9 and TRBJ1-4; maybe TRBD1 (6 bases). The CDR3 consists of 17 residues. Germline V gives CDR1 SEHNR, CDR2 FQNEAQ (reference sequence). Deletions cut 0 bases from V and 5 bases from J, with 16 bases between. The CDR3, as DNA: TGTGCCAGCAGCTTAGCTGGGGCAGGGGCACGGAATGAAAAACTGTTTTTT. Its translation is CASSLAGAGARNEKLFF.